The present T cell receptor (beta chain) was sequenced within a study of esophageal squamous cell carcinoma under preoperative chemotherapy. Specified time point: before preoperative PTX-NDP chemotherapy. TCRdb redid the calling of the PCR reads with MiXCR, one entry per CDR3 protein. Counted here are several thousand distinct CDR3 sequences, about 30% occurring once; the ten biggest clones make up 14%. Germline V gene sequence: CDR1 MNHNS, CDR2 SASEGT. The CDR3 is made up of 16 amino acids. About this clonotype: At one of its ends the junction is not consistent with the germline gene, which may arise from a read error.

The material was obtained from a patient given preoperative chemotherapy. This TCR was sampled from a human donor with esophageal squamous cell carcinoma. The donor label of this sample is uncertain. V is TRBV6-1 and J is TRBJ2-2; D could derive from TRBD1 or TRBD2 (6 bases each). CDR3: CGSSMNRGRDTGELFF. CDR3 coding DNA: TGTGGCAGCAGTATGAACCGGGGGCGGGACACCGGGGAGCTGTTTTTT.